A selection of T cell receptor beta chains follows, all from one sample in a study of T cell responses to AZD1222 COVID-19 vaccine. The method was immunoSEQ multiplex PCR; TCRdb's version includes in-frame clones alone and lacks a portion of them. The sample lists fewer than 200,000 clones, approximately 92% occurring once. The input for sequencing was peripheral blood, taken on day 0 of AZD1222 vaccination. These receptors were collected from an adult in good health. Each CDR3 is given without its conserved first and last residue.

ASSPPRGAGEKLF,TRBV13,TRBJ1-4
ASRGGDTSNTEAF,TRBV28,TRBJ1-1
ASSLVEGGMNTEAF,TRBV7-9,TRBJ1-1
SVVKGSTDTQY,TRBV29-1,TRBJ2-3
AMRKEQAYEQY,TRBV10-3,TRBJ2-7
SVDLGAHRTNNEQF,TRBV29-1,TRBJ2-1
ASSQEERGGRDTQY,TRBV4-2,TRBJ2-3
ASSLGGRADNEQF,TRBV5-1,TRBJ2-1
ASSLPGRNQPQH,TRBV18,TRBJ1-5
ASSLVQGGGELF,TRBV11-2,TRBJ2-2
ASSKLAGSETQY,TRBV3-1/TRBV3-2,TRBJ2-5
ASTPGPVNTEAF,TRBV5-1,TRBJ1-1
ASSSIYEQY,TRBV11-1,TRBJ2-7
ASGRPYSNQPQH,TRBV7-2,TRBJ1-5
ASSPHGHPNTEAF,TRBV9,TRBJ1-1
ASSSLLSGNTEAF,TRBV5-1,TRBJ1-1
ASSQNGGKAF,TRBV3-1/TRBV3-2,TRBJ1-1
ASSFDRGDTGELF,TRBV6-5,TRBJ2-2
ASSPSTSVGEYEQY,TRBV19,TRBJ2-7
ASSRRGDSSLNEQF,TRBV5-5,TRBJ2-1
ASRRTGGADTQY,TRBV4-1,TRBJ2-3
ASSESGLAGVRETQY,TRBV10-1,TRBJ2-5
ASSLVSRRREKLF,TRBV7-8,TRBJ1-4
ATQGPRGRGPGELF,TRBV2,TRBJ2-2
ASRGTSGVKNIQY,TRBV4-2,TRBJ2-4
ASSSGGRDNEQF,TRBV5-1,TRBJ2-1
ASRTHPGRRSYNEQF,TRBV27,TRBJ2-1
ASSRRQGASGTEAF,TRBV18,TRBJ1-1
ASSYRTASLRGNTEAF,TRBV27,TRBJ1-1
ASSSGPQETQY,TRBV18,TRBJ2-5
ASRVGGGADTQY,TRBV5-1,TRBJ2-3
ASSPTSRFTDTQY,TRBV7-6,TRBJ2-3
ASSQDLHGDTQY,TRBV4-3,TRBJ2-3
ASSLDRDYEQY,TRBV14,TRBJ2-7
ASSQGLGNNQPQH,TRBV3-1/TRBV3-2,TRBJ1-5